This entry is about one TCR beta chain. The source of the sample is a study of blood T cell repertoires in COVID-19. Study context: The United States, Italy and Spain were the sources of the acute and convalescent COVID-19 samples. PBMCs, B-cell-depleted T cells, or T cells were the source of the cDNA or gDNA that made up the material.

This CDR3 contains 14 residues. Trimming took 1 base from V and 5 from J, leaving 9 bases between them. CDR1 and CDR2 from the germline V gene are LGHDT and YNNKEL (reference sequence). Profiling relied on immunoSEQ multiplex PCR, and the TCRdb table lists in-frame clones only, not all of them. The sample holds 35,000 to 50,000 clones; 88% are singletons and the top ten take approximately 1.4%. The sample was peripheral blood. The chain couples TRBV3-1 (or the pseudogene TRBV3-2) to TRBJ1-3; D perhaps matches TRBD1 (6 bases). The receptor was derived from a woman aged 40 to 49 with acute or convalescent COVID-19. The CDR3 DNA sequence: TGTGCCAGCAGCCAAGTGGACAGCAGAAACACCATATATTTT. It encodes CASSQVDSRNTIYF.